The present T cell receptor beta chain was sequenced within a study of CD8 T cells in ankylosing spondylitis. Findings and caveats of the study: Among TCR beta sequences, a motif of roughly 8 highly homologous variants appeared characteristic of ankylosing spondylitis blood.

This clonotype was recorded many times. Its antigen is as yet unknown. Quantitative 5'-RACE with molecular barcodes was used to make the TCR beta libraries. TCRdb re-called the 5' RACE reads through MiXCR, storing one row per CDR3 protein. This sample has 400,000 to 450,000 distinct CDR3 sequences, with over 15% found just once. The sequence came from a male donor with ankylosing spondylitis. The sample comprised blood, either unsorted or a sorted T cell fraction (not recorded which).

The CDR3 loop reads CASSWTGAIPTYEQYF. Here the CDR3 DNA reads TGCGCCAGCAGCTGGACAGGGGCGATTCCTACCTACGAGCAGTACTTC. This sequence joins TRBV5-1 and TRBJ2-7; 9 bases are shared with TRBD1. CDR3 length equals 16 residues. Germline trimming cut 3 bases from V and 2 bases from J; bases unmatched to any gene: 9. Germline lookup yields CDR1 SGHRS and CDR2 YFSETQ.